The following is a T cell receptor (beta chain) sequence with its context. Its antigen is as yet unknown. Trimming removed 6 bases at V and 9 bases at J, with 18 bases between. CDR1 LGHDT and CDR2 YNNKEL come from the germline V gene (reference sequence). The CDR3 has 14 amino acids. Those who served as multiple sclerosis controls were treatment-naive patients with stable or active relapsing-remitting disease. After extraction with the RNeasy kit, about 0.5 to 1 ug of the RNA was reverse transcribed using random hexamers. Multiplex PCR with immunoSEQ amplified the TCR beta CDR3 across 54 Vbeta and 13 Jbeta. MiXCR was run by TCRdb on the immunoSEQ multiplex PCR reads, yielding one entry per CDR3 protein. The sample carries about 150,000 distinct CDR3 sequences, just under 95% recorded once. This sample was included in a study of CD8 T cells in Susac syndrome. Findings of the study overall: The authors acknowledged that their TCR sequencing and HLA analysis involved a relatively small number of individuals.

Sequenced input: CD8+ T cells from PBMCs. The TCR sequence derives from a human donor with multiple sclerosis. This rearrangement joins TRBV3-1 to TRBJ2-4, with D possibly TRBD1 on 8 matching bases. The CDR3 reads CASRDTDREGIQYF. CDR3 in DNA: TGTGCCAGCAGGGACACGGACAGGGAGGGCATTCAGTACTTC.